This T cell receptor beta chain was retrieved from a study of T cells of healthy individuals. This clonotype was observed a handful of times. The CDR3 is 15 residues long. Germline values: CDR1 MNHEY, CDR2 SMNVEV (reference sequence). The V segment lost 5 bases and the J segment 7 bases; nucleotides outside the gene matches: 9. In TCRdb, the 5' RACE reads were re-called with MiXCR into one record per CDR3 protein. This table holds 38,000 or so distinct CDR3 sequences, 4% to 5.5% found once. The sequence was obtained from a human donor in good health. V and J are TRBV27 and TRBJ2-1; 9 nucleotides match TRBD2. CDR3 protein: CASSLAGGPINEQFF. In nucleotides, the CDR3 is TGTGCCAGCAGTCTTGCGGGAGGGCCAATAAATGAGCAGTTCTTC.